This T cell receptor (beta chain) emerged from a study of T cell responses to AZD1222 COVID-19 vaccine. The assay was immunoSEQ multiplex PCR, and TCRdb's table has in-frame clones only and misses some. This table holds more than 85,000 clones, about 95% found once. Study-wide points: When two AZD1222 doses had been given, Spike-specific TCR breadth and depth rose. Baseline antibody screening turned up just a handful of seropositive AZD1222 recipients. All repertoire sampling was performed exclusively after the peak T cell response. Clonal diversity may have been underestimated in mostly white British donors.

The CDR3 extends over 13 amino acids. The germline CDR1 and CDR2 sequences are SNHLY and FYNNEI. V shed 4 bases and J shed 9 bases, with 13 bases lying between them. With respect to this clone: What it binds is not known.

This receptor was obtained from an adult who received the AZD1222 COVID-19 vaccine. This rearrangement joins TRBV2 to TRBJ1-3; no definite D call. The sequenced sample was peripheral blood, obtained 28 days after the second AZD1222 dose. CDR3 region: CASSVEKQSTIYF. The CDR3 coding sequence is TGTGCCAGCAGTGTGGAGAAACAAAGCACCATATATTTT.